This note documents a single TCR beta chain sequence. Its antigen remains unidentified. PCR employed 60 Vbeta and 13 Jbeta primers. TCRdb keeps only in-frame clones here, not all; method: immunoSEQ multiplex PCR. Seen here are fewer than 200,000 clones, roughly 80% observed once, and the top ten hold roughly 2%. CDR3 size: 16 residues. Germline CDR1 SGHVS, CDR2 FNYEAQ. The V end lost 1 base, the J end lost 3 bases, and 15 bases lay between the germline ends. The data were taken from a study of cytomegalovirus exposure and HLA in healthy donors. Study findings and constraints: Researchers reported from a later analysis that most CMV-associated TCR beta chains appeared HLA-restricted. DRB1 showed the most TCR associations and HLA-C the fewest in a later analysis, as rates varied by HLA locus. A few chains tied to CMV proved CMV antigen-specific in vitro.

Donors likely had unrecorded immune exposures despite being nominally healthy when sampled. Specimen: PBMCs. V gene TRBV7-6 combines with J gene TRBJ1-1, with D possibly matching TRBD1 (6 bases). This TCR derives from a human donor in good health. In DNA form, the CDR3 reads TGTGCCAGCAGCTTAGGAGGGATTAGGGGGTACACTGAAGCTTTCTTT. Protein: CASSLGGIRGYTEAFF.